Below, one T cell receptor beta chain is given with its context. Its specificity is unknown. The data were taken from a study of T cell responses to AZD1222 COVID-19 vaccine. Study results and limitations: Only 5 or 6 AZD1222 recipients were seropositive at baseline. The reported proportion of spike-specific TCRs targeting unmutated variant regions was nearly half. No repertoire was sampled before or during the peak T cell response, only after it. Increases in Spike-specific TCR breadth and depth were seen after two AZD1222 doses.

Libraries were prepared by immunoSEQ multiplex PCR; TCRdb keeps only in-frame clonotypes and omits some of them. Altogether about 120,000 clones are present, roughly nine tenths being singletons, with the ten largest covering 5% to 6.5%. CDR1 is SGHRS and CDR2 is YFSETQ in the germline V gene. There are 15 residues in the CDR3. V lost 7 bases and J lost 10, with 26 bases in between. Here the sequenced sample was peripheral blood, taken on day 0 of AZD1222 vaccination. The V call is TRBV5-1, the J call TRBJ2-5; D is unresolved. The TCR sequence derives from an adult in good health. The CDR3 DNA reads as TGCGCCAGCCAGTTATCCCCCTTCTTCCTGGGTGACCAGTACTTC. It encodes CASQLSPFFLGDQYF. Based on the CDR3 plus reference TRBV5-1 and TRBJ2-5, the full variable domain is KAGVTQTPRYLIKTRGQQVTLSCSPISGHRSVSWYQQTPGQGLQFLFEYFSETQRNKGNFPGRFSGRQFSNSRSEMNVSTLELGDSALYLCASQLSPFFLGDQYFGPGTRLLVL.